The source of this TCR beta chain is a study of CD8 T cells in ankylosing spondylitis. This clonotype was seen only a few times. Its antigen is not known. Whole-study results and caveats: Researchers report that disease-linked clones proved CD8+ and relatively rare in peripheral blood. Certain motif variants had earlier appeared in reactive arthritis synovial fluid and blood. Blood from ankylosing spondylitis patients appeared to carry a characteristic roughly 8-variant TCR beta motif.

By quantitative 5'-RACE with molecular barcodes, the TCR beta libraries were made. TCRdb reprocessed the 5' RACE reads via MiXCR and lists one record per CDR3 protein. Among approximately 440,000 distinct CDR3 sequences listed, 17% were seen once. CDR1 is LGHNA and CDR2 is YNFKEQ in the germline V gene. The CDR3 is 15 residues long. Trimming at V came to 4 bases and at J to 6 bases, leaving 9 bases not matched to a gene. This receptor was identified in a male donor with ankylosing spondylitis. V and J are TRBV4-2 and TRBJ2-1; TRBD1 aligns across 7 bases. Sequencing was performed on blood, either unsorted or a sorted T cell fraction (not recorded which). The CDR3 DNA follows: TGTGCCAGCAGCCTACGTTGGGACAGACCCAATGAGCAGTTCTTC. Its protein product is CASSLRWDRPNEQFF.